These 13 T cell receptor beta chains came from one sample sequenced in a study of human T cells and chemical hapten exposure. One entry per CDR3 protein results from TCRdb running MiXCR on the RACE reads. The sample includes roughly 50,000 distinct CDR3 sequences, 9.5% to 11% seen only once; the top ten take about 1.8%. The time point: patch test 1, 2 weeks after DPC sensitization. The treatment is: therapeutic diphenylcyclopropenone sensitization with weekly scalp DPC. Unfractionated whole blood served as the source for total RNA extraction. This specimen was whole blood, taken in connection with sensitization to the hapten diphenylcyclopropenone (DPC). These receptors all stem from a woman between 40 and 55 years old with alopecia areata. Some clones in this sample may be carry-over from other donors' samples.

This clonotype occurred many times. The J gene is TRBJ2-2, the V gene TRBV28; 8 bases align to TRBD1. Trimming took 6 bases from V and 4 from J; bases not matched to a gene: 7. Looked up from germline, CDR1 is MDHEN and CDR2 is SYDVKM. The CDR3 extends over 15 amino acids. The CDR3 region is CASRTGTGGTGELFF. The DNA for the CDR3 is TGTGCCAGCAGAACCGGGACAGGTGGCACCGGGGAGCTGTTTTTT.

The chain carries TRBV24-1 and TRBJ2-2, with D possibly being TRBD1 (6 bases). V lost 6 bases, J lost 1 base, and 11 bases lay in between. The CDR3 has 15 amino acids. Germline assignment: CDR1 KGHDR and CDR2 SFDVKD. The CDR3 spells CATSPGQMNTGELFF. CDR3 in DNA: TGTGCCACCAGTCCCGGACAGATGAACACCGGGGAGCTGTTTTTT.

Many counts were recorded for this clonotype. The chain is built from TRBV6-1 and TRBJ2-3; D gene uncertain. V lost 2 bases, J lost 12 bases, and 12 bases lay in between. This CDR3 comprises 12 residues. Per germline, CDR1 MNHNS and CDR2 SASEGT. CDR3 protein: CASSETGGVQYF. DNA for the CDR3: TGTGCCAGCAGTGAAACGGGCGGTGTACAGTATTTT.

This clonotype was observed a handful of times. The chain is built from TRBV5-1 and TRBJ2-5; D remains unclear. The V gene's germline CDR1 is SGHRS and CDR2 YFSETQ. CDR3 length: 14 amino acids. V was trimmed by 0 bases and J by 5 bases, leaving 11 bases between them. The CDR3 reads CASSLVPGTETQYF. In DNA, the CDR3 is TGCGCCAGCAGCTTGGTCCCCGGAACTGAGACCCAGTACTTC.

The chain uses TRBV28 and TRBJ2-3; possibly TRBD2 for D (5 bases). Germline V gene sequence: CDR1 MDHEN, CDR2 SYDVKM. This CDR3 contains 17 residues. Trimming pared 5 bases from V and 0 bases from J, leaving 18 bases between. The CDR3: CASSPSGLGASTDTQYF. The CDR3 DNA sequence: TGTGCCAGCAGTCCCTCCGGCTTGGGAGCTAGCACAGATACGCAGTATTTT.

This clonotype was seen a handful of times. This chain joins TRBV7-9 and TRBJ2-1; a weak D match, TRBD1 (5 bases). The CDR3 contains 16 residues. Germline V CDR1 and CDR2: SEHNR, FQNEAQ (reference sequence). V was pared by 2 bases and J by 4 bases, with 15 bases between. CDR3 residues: CASSLRQTLAYNEQFF. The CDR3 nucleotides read TGTGCCAGCAGCTTAAGACAGACCCTTGCGTACAATGAGCAGTTCTTC.

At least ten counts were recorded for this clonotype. For the CDR3, the DNA is TGTGCCAGCAGCCAAGGGACAGGGGTGTTCAATGAGCAGTTCTTC. Translation gives CASSQGTGVFNEQFF. V gene TRBV3-1 combines with J gene TRBJ2-1; 9 bases agree with TRBD1. CDR3 length: 15 amino acids. The germline V gene encodes CDR1 LGHDT and CDR2 YNNKEL (reference sequence). The V and J ends lost 1 base and 6 bases, in that order; junction bases with no gene match: 4.

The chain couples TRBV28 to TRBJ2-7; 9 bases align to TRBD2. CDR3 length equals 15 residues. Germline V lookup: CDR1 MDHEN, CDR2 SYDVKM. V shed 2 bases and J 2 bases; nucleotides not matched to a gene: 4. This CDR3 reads CASSLPSGMPYEQYF. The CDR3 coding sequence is TGTGCCAGCAGTTTACCTAGCGGGATGCCCTACGAGCAGTACTTC.

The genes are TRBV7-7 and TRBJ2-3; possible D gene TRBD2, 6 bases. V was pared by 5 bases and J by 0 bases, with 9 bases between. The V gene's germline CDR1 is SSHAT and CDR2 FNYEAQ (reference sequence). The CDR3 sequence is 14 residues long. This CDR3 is CASSPGLSTDTQYF. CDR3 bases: TGTGCCAGCAGCCCGGGACTCAGCACAGATACGCAGTATTTT.

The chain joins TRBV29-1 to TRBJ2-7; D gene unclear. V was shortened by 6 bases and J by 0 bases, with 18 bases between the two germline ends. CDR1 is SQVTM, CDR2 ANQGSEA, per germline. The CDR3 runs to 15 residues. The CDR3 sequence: CSVATGLQSSYEQYF. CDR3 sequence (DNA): TGCAGCGTCGCAACCGGGCTTCAAAGCTCCTACGAGCAGTACTTC.

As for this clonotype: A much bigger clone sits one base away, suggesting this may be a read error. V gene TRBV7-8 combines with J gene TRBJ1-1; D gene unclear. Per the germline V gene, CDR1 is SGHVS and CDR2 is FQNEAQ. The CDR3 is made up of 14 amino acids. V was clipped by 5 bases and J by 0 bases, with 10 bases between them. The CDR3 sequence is CASSRPTMNTEAFF. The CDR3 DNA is TGTGCCAGCAGCCGCCCGACGATGAACACTGAAGCTTTCTTT.

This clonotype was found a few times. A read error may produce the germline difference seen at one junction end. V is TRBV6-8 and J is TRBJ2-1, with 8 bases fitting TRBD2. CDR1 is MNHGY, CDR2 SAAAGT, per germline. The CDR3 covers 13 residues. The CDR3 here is CASSHTGTRRWVF. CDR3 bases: TGTGCCAGCAGCCACACCGGGACTAGACGTTGGGTCTTC.

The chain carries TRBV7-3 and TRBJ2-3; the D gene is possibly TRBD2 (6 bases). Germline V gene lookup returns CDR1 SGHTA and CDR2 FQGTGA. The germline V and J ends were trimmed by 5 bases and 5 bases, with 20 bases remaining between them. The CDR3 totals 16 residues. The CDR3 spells CASSPGPPSAGDTQYF. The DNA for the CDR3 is TGTGCCAGCAGCCCGGGGCCCCCTAGCGCAGGAGATACGCAGTATTTT.